This TCR beta chain came from a study of T cell responses to AZD1222 COVID-19 vaccine. Study outcomes and limitations: Dominant at 160-218 and 743-854, vaccine-associated CD4 TCRs also spanned spike. The donor group comprised mostly white British people and more females; the analysis possibly underestimated clonal diversity. Targeting of unmutated variant regions was reportedly seen in nearly half of spike-specific TCRs. Just 5 to 7 AZD1222 recipients tested seropositive at baseline.

The repertoire was sequenced with immunoSEQ multiplex PCR; TCRdb's copy has only in-frame clones and lacks some. Of tens of thousands of clones detected, approximately 79% appear once; the ten largest clones hold roughly 20%. A remark on this clone: Its antigen is unknown.

Germline-derived CDR1 and CDR2 are SGHTA and FQGNSA. This CDR3 spans 14 amino acids. The V gene end was trimmed by 5 bases and the J gene end by 4 bases; junction bases not matched to a gene: 7. Material: peripheral blood, obtained on day 0 of MenACWY control vaccination. The gene calls are TRBV7-2 and TRBJ2-7; TRBD1 agrees at 8 bases. This receptor was taken from an adult in good health. The DNA for the CDR3 is TGTGCCAGCAGCCGGGACAGGTACTCGTACGAGCAGTACTTC. Translated, it gives CASSRDRYSYEQYF.